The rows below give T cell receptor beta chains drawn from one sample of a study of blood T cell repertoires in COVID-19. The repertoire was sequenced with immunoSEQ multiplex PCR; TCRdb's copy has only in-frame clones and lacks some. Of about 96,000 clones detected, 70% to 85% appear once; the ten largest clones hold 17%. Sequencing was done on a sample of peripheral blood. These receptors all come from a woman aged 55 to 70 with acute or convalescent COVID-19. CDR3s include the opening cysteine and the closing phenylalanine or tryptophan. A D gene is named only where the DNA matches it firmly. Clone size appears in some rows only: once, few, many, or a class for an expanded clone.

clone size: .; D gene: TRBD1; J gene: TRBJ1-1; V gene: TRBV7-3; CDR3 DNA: TGTGCCAGCAGGGGACAGGTGAACACTGAAGCTTTCTTT; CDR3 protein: CASRGQVNTEAFF
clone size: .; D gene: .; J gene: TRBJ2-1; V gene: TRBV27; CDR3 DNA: TGTGCCAGCAGCCTACGGGAGAGCTCCTACAATGAGCAGTTCTTC; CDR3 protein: CASSLRESSYNEQFF
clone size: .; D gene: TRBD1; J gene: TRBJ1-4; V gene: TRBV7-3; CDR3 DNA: TGTGCCAGCAGCTTAACTGGACAGGGGAATGAAAAACTGTTTTTT; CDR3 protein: CASSLTGQGNEKLFF
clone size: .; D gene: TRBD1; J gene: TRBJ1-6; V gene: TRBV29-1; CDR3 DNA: TGCAGCGTTAGGACAGGGACTAATTCACCCCTCCACTTT; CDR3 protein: CSVRTGTNSPLHF
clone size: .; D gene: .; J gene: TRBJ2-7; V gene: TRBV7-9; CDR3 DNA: TGTGCCAGCAGCTATACCAGGTACGAGCAGTACTTC; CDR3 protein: CASSYTRYEQYF
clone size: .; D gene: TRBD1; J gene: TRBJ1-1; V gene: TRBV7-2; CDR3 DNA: TGTGCCAGCACTATAGGACAGGGTGGGTACACTGAAGCTTTCTTT; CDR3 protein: CASTIGQGGYTEAFF
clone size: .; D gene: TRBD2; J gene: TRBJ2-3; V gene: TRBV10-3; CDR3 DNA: TGTGCCATCAGGCGGGACTACACAGATACGCAGTATTTT; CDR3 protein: CAIRRDYTDTQYF
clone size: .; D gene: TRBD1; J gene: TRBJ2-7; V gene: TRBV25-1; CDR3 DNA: TGTGCCAGCGGGACAGGGGGTTTCTACGAGCAGTACTTC; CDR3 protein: CASGTGGFYEQYF
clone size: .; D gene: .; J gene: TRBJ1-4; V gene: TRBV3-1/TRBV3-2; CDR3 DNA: TGTGCCAGCAGCCAAGCGGGGGCTAATGAAAAACTGTTTTTT; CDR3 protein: CASSQAGANEKLFF
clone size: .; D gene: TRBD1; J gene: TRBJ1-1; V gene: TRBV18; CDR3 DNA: TGTGCCAGCTCAATACAGGGGGGGAACACTGAAGCTTTCTTT; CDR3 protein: CASSIQGGNTEAFF
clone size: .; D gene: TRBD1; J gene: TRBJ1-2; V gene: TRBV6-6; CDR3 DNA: TGTGCCAGCAGTTCCTTCGGACAGGGTAACTATGGCTACACCTTC; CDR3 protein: CASSSFGQGNYGYTF
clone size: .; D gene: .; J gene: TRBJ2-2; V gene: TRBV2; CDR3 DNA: TGTGCCAGCAGTGAAAGGTGGAGGACCGGGGAGCTGTTTTTT; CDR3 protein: CASSERWRTGELFF
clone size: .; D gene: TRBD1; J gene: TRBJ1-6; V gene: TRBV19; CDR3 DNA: TGTGCCAGTAGTATGGGGGACAGAGGTAATTCACCCCTCCACTTT; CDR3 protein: CASSMGDRGNSPLHF
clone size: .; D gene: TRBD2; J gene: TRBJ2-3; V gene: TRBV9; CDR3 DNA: TGTGCCAGCAGCGTAGCTAGCGGGGGCCTAGATACGCAGTATTTT; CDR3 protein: CASSVASGGLDTQYF
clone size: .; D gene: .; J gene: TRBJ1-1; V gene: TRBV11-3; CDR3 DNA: TGTGCCAGCAGCTTAGATAGAGGAGGGATGAACACTGAAGCTTTCTTT; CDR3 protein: CASSLDRGGMNTEAFF
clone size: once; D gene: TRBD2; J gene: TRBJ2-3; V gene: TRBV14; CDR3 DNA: TGTGCCAGCAGCCCACCACCTCTAGCGGGGGCCCGGGAGACAGATACGCAGTATTTT; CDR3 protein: CASSPPPLAGARETDTQYF
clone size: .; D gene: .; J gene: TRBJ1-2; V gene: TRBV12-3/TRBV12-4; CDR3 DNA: TGTGCCAGCAGTTTAACGGTAAACTATGGCTACACCTTC; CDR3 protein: CASSLTVNYGYTF
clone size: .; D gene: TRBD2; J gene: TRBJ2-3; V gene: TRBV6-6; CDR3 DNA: TGTGCCAGCAGTCCAAGGACTAGCGGGGGGAGCACAGATACGCAGTATTTT; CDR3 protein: CASSPRTSGGSTDTQYF
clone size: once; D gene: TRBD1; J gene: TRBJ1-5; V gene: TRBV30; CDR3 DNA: TGTGCCTGGAGTGTAAGGGACAGCTTCAATCAGCCCCAGCATTTT; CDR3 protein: CAWSVRDSFNQPQHF
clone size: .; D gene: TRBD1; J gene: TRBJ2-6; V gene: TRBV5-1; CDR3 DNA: TGCGCCAGCAGCGTGGACAGGGTTGCTGGGGCCAACGTCCTGACTTTC; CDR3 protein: CASSVDRVAGANVLTF
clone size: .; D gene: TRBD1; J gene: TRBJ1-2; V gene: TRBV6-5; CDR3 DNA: TGTGCCTGCCGCCCAGGGGGAGGTAACGGCTACACCTTC; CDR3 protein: CACRPGGGNGYTF
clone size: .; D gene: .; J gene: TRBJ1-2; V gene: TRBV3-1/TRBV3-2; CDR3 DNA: TGTGCCAGCAGCTCAGGGATGGACGGCTACACCTTC; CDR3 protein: CASSSGMDGYTF
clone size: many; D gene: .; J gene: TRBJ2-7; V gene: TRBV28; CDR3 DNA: TGTGCCAGCAGTTTTAGTGCGGGGACCTACGAGCAGTACTTC; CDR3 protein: CASSFSAGTYEQYF
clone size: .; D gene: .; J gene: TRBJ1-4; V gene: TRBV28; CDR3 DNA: TGTGCCAGCACCACGCCGGTGGAGGGAGGGCGAGAAAATGAAAAACTGTTTTTT; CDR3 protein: CASTTPVEGGRENEKLFF
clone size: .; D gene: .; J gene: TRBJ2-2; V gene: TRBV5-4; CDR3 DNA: TGTGCCAGCAGCTTGGTTTCCCCCTCCGGGGAGCTGTTTTTT; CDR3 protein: CASSLVSPSGELFF
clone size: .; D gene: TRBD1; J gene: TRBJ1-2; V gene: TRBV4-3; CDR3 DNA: TGCGCCAGCAGCCAAGAAGGGGAGACAGGGGGAGGAGGCTACACCTTC; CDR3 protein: CASSQEGETGGGGYTF
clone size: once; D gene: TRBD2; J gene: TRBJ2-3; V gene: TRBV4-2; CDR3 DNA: TGTGCCAGCAGCCCCTTTAGCGGGGGGGCCGCAGATACGCAGTATTTT; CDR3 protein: CASSPFSGGAADTQYF
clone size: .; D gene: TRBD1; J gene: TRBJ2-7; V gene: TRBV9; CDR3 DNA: TGTGCCAGCAGCGTAGGAGGCCAGGGGGCCTACGAGCAGTACTTC; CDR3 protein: CASSVGGQGAYEQYF
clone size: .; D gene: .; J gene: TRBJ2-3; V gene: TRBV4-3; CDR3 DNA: TGCGCCAGCAGCCAAGATCTAACCTACACAGATACGCAGTATTTT; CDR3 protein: CASSQDLTYTDTQYF